This paragraph covers one TCR beta chain sequence. No cognate antigen has been identified for it. There are no base qualities to consult, and no much larger clone falls within one base. The data stem from a study of shared clonotypes between healthy human individuals (TCRdb year 2020). Background on the whole study: The cohort included three men and two women between 18 and 49 years of age. To estimate repertoire size and how much clonotype sharing occurs between individuals, the study deeply sequenced the blood TCR repertoires of roughly 5 healthy adults. To increase sequencing depth and limit assay-specific biases, different laboratories used diverse techniques to prepare libraries and sequence TCR repertoires. For each donor, CD4 naive and CD4 memory were each given three plates, CD8 naive was given two plates, and CD8 memory was given one plate. Per donor, leukapheresis produced somewhere between about 0.85 and 10 billion PBMCs.

Using the deep immunoSEQ assay, TCR CDR3 regions were amplified from genomic DNA by multiplex PCR. For each cell subset, the extracted genomic DNA was distributed evenly across all wells of several immunoSEQ 96-well plates, and each plate served as one replicate. For sorted subsets, each replicate PCR was loaded with 200 to 250 ng genomic DNA, equivalent to 25,000 to 30,000 T cell genomes. Purified libraries were measured with a Qubit 3.0 fluorometer, size-checked on a Bioanalyzer 2100, and measured again with the KAPA Library Quantification kit. Every immunoSEQ 96-well plate was sequenced on a separate single-read 150-cycle Illumina NextSeq 550 flow cell. Regarding the original processing steps: Because the immunoSEQ output held only junctional sequences and lacked quality scores, the filtering could not match the filtering applied to full-length reads. Sequences were annotated with PyIR, a Python wrapper for IgBLAST v1.9, using IMGT germline references to assign V/J genes and CDR3. Any read was removed if the V/J assignment was weak (E-value above 1e-6), the CDR3 was missing, or the read contained stop codons, out-of-frame junctions, or ambiguous translated residues. V3J clonotypes were defined as sequences sharing the same inferred V gene, J gene, and CDR3 amino acid sequence. Percentage overlap between repertoires was calculated by dividing the number of shared unique clonotypes by the size of the smaller repertoire. RTK rarefaction, the Chao1 estimator, and Recon v2.1 estimates of unobserved clonotypes were used to assess repertoire richness. Generation probabilities were computed with OLGA for all TCRbeta clonotypes obtained by the gDNA method from several donors. TCRdb limited this immuneACCESS table to in-frame rearrangements with V and J called. A share of clones is missing; checked studies link under half to unresolved V genes, and the rest is unexplained. Clone size and V and J calls were adopted from that table, with D and trimming inferred from the DNA. The sample includes 2,100,000 or so clones, with approximately 94% observed a single time. The ten largest clones take up roughly 0.13% of the sample.

Paper-wide results and their limitations: The genetic and exposure-history diversity represented was limited by the small number of donors. When several donors were compared, the shared fraction of clonotypes was about 5.4% for naive CD4, 3.5% for naive CD8, roughly 2.5% for memory CD4, and roughly 0.4% for memory CD8. Based on pairwise subsampling, the degree of clonotype sharing among donors was expected to be affected by sequencing depth. Only blood was sampled, and tissue TCR repertoires likely differ from those in blood. Even with the large sequencing depth, rarefaction of the sorted-subset datasets indicated that sequencing was incomplete. Higher generation probabilities were observed for clonotypes shared by all four sorted-subset donors than for non-shared clonotypes. Estimated clonotype richness was generally larger for naive than for memory subsets.

Healthy HIV-negative adults with no recently reported acute infections or vaccinations were included as donors. Only Caucasian adults living in Nashville, Tennessee, USA were represented among the donors. CD4+ T cells were enriched by magnetic negative selection, after which naive cells were positively selected on CD45RA and the negative fraction was taken as the memory subset. Blood was obtained by leukapheresis, after which PBMCs were separated by Ficoll-Histopaque density gradient centrifugation and cryopreserved in liquid nitrogen vapor phase. Analytical flow cytometry was used to check the purity and quantity of each magnetically sorted T cell population. Each sorted fraction had its genomic DNA isolated and then quantified by UV absorbance on a Nanodrop 2000c. This TCR derives from a man aged 18 to 35 in good health. The material sequenced was naive CD4+ T cells sorted from blood. Taken with the paper, the label for cell subset or site translates to: CD45RA+ positively selected.

Here the CDR3 is given as CASSLTGSLSAFF. The nucleotides read TGTGCCAGCAGCTTGACAGGGAGTCTCTCAGCTTTCTTT. The rearrangement joined TRBV5-6 to TRBJ1-1; TRBD1 is possibly the D segment (6 matching bases). From the cysteine up to the phenylalanine, the CDR3 has a length of 13 residues. Left in the record is the CDR3 DNA by itself, 39 bases read in frame from the first base. Trimming at the junction amounts to 1 base on V and 10 bases on J, and the germline ends lie 14 bases apart. The germline V gene gives CDR1 as SGHDT and CDR2 as YYEEEE.